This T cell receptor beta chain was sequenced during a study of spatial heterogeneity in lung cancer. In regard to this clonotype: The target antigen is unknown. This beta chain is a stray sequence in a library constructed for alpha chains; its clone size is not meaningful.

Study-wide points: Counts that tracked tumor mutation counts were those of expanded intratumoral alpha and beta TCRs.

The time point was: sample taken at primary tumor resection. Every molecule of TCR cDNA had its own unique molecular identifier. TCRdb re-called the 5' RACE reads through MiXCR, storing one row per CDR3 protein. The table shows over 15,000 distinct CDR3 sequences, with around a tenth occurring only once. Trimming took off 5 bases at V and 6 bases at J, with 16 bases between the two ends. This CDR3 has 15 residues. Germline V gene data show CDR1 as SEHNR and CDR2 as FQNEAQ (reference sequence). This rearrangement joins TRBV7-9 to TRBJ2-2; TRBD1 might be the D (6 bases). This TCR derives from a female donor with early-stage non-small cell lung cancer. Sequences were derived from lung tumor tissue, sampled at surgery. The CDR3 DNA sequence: TGTGCCAGCAGCGACGGGTCAGGGGCGCCCGGGGAGCTGTTTTTT. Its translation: CASSDGSGAPGELFF. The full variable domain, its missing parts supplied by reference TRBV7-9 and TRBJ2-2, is DTGVSQNPRHKITKRGQNVTFRCDPISEHNRLYWYRQTLGQGPEFLTYFQNEAQLEKSRLLSDRFSAERPKGSFSTLEIQRTEQGDSAMYLCASSDGSGAPGELFFGEGSRLTVL.